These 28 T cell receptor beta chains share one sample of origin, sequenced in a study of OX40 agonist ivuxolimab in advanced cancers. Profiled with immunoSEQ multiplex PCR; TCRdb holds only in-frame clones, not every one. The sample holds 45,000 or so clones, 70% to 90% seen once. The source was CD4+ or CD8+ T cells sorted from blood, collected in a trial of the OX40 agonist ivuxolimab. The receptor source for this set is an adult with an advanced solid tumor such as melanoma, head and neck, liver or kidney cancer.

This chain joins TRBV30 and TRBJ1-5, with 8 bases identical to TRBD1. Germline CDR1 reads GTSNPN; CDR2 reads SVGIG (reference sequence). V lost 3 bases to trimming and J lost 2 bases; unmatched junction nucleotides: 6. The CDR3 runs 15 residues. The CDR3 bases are TGTGCCTGGAGGAGACAGGGGAATGGCAATCAGCCCCAGCATTTT. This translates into CAWRRQGNGNQPQHF.

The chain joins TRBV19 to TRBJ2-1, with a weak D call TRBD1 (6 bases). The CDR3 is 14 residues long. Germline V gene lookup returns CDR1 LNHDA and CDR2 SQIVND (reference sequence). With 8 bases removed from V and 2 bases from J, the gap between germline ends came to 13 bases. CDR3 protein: CASGTGLAYNEQFF. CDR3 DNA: TGTGCCAGTGGTACAGGGTTGGCCTACAATGAGCAGTTCTTC.

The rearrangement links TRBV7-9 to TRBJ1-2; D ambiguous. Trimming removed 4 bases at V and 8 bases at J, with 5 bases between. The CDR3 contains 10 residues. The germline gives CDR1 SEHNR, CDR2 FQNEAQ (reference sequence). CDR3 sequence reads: CASSSEGYTF. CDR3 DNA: TGTGCCAGCAGCTCCGAGGGCTACACCTTC.

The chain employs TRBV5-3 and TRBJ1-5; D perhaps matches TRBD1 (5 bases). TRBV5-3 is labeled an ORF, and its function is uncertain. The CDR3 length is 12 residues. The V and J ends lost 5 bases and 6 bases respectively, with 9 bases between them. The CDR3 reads CARSKGIQPQHF. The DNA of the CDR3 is TGTGCCAGAAGTAAGGGGATTCAGCCCCAGCATTTT.

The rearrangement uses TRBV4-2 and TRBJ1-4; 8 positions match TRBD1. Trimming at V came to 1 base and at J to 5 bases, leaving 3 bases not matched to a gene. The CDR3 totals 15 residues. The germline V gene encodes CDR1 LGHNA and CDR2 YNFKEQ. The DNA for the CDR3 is TGTGCCAGCAGCCAAGGACAGGGGAAAAATGAAAAACTGTTTTTT. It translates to CASSQGQGKNEKLFF.

CDR3 coding DNA: TGTGCCAGCAGCTTATCGCCTAGCGGGAGGTACGGAGAGCAGTACTTC. Its translation is CASSLSPSGRYGEQYF. The chain links TRBV7-9 to TRBJ2-7, with 11 positions matching TRBD2. The CDR3 is 16 residues long. With 2 bases clipped from V and 7 bases from J, the junction kept 10 bases outside the gene matches. The V gene's germline CDR1 is SEHNR and CDR2 FQNEAQ (reference sequence).

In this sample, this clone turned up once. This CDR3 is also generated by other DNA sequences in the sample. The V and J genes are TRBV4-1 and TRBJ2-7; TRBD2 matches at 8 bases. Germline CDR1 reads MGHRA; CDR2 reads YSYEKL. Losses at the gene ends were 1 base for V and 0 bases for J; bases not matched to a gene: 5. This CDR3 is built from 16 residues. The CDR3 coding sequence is TGCGCCAGCAGCCAAGCTTTAACTAGCGGCTCCTACGAGCAGTACTTC. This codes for CASSQALTSGSYEQYF.

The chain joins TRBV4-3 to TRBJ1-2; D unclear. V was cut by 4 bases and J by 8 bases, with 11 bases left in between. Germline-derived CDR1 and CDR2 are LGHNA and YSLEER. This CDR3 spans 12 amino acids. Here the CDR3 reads CASSPGVGGYTF. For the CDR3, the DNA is TGCGCCAGCAGCCCTGGGGTTGGCGGCTACACCTTC.

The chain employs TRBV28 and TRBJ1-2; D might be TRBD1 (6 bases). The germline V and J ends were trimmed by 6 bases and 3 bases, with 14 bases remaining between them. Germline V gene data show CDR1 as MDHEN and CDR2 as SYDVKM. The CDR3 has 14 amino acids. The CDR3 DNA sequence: TGTGCCAGCAGGGGGGCGGGGACGGACTATGGCTACACCTTC. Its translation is CASRGAGTDYGYTF.

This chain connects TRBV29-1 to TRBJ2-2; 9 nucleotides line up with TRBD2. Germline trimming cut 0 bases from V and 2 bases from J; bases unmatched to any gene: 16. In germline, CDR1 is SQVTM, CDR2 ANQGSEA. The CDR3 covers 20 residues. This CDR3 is CSVEDRGPGSSGRNTGELFF. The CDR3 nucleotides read TGCAGCGTTGAAGATCGGGGGCCCGGGAGTAGCGGGAGAAACACCGGGGAGCTGTTTTTT.

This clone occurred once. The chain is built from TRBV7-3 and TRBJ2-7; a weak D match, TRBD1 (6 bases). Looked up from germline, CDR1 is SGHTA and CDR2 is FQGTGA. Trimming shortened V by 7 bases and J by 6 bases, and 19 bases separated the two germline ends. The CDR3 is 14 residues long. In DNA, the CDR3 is TGTGCCAGCAACCGAGGGGGTTCGCGCTTCGAGCAGTACTTC. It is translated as CASNRGGSRFEQYF.

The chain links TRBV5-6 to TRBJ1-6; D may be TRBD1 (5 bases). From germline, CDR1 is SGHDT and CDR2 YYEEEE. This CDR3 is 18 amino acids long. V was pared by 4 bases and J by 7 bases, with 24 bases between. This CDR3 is CASSTSRQYTQRNSPLHF. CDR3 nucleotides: TGTGCCAGCAGCACCTCTAGACAGTATACACAACGCAATTCACCCCTCCACTTT.

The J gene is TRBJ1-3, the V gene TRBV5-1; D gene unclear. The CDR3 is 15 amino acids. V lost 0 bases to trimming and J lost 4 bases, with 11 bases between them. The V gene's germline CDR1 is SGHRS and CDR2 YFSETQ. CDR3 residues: CASSLVGGNGNTIYF. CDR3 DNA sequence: TGCGCCAGCAGCTTGGTTGGAGGGAACGGAAACACCATATATTTT.

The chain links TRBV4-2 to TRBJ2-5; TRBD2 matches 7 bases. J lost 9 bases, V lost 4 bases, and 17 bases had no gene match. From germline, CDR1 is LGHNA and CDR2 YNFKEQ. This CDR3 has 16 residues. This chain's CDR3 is CASSPVPGLPPRAQYF. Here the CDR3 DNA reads TGTGCCAGCAGCCCGGTTCCGGGACTACCCCCCAGGGCCCAGTACTTC.

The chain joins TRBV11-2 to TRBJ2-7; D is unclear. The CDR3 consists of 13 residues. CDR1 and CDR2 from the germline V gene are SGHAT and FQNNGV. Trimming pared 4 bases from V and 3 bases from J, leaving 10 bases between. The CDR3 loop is CASSSRGGYEQYF. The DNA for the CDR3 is TGTGCCAGCAGCTCTAGAGGCGGCTACGAGCAGTACTTC.

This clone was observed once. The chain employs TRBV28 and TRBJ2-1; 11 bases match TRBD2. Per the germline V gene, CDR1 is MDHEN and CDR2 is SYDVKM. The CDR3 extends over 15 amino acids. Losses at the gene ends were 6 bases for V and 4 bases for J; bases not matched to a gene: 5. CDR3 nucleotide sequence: TGTGCCAGCAGCCAGGGACTAGCGGAATACAATGAGCAGTTCTTC. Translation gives CASSQGLAEYNEQFF.

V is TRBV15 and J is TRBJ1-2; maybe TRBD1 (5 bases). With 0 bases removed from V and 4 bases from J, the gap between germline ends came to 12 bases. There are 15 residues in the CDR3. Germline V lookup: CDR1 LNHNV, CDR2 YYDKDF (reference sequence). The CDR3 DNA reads TGTGCCACCAGCAGAGAAGCAGGGCCGGCCTATGGCTACACCTTC. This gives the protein CATSREAGPAYGYTF.

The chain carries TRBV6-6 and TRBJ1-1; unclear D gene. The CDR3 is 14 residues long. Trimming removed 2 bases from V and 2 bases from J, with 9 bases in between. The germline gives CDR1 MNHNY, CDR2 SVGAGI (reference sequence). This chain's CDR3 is CASSYRVSNTEAFF. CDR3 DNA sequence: TGTGCCAGCAGTTACCGGGTATCCAACACTGAAGCTTTCTTT.

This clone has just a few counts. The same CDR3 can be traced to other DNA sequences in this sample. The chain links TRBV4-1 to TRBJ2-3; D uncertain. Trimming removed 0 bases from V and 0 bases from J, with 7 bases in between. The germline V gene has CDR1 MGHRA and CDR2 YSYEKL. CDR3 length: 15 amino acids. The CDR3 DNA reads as TGCGCCAGCAGCCAAGAGTCTACTAGCACAGATACGCAGTATTTT. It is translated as CASSQESTSTDTQYF.

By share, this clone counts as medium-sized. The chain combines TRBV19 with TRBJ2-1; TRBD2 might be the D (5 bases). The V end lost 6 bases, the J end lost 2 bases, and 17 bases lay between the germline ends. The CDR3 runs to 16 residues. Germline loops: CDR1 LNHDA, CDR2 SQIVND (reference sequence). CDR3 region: CASRPDSSGAYNEQFF. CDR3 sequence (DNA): TGTGCCAGTAGGCCCGATTCGAGCGGAGCCTACAATGAGCAGTTCTTC.

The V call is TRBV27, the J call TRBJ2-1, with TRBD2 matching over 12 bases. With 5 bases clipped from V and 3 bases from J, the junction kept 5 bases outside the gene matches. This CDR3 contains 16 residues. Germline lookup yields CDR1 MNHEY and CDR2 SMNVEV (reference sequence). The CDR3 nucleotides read TGTGCCAGCAGTCTCCTACTAGCGGGAGGCTACAATGAGCAGTTCTTC. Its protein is CASSLLLAGGYNEQFF.

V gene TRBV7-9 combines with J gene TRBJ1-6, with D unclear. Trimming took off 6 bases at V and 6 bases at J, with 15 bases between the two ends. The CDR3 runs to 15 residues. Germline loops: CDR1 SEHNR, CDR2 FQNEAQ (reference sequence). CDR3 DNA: TGTGCCAGCAGGGAAACGGCAGGACTTAATTCACCCCTCCACTTT. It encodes CASRETAGLNSPLHF. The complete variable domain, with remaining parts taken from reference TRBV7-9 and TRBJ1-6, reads DTGVSQNPRHKITKRGQNVTFRCDPISEHNRLYWYRQTLGQGPEFLTYFQNEAQLEKSRLLSDRFSAERPKGSFSTLEIQRTEQGDSAMYLCASRETAGLNSPLHFGNGTRLTVT.

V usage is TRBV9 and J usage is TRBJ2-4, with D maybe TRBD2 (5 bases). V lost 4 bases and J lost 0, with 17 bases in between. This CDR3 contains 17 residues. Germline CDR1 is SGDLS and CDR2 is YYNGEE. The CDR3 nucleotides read TGTGCCAGCAGCTCCGCGGACTCGTTTCTAGCCAAAAACATTCAGTACTTC. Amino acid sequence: CASSSADSFLAKNIQYF. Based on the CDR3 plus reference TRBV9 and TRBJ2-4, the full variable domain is DSGVTQTPKHLITATGQRVTLRCSPRSGDLSVYWYQQSLDQGLQFLIQYYNGEERAKGNILERFSAQQFPDLHSELNLSSLELGDSALYFCASSSADSFLAKNIQYFGAGTRLSVL.

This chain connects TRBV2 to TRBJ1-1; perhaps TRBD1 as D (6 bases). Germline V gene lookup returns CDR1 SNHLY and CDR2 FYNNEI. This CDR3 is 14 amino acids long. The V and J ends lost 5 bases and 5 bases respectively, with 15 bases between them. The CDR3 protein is CASSFPGAWTEAFF. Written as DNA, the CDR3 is TGTGCCAGCAGTTTTCCAGGGGCTTGGACTGAAGCTTTCTTT.

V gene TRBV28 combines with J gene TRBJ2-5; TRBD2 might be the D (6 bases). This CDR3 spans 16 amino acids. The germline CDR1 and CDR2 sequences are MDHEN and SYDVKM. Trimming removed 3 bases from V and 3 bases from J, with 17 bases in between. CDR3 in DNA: TGTGCCAGCAGTTTCCGCGGGACGGCGTTAGAAGAGACCCAGTACTTC. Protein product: CASSFRGTALEETQYF.

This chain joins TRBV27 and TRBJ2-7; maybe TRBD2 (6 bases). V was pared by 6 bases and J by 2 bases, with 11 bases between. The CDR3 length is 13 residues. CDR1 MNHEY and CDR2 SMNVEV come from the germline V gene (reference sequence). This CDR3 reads CASSPGLPYEQYF. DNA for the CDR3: TGTGCCAGCAGCCCGGGACTCCCCTACGAGCAGTACTTC.

This chain's CDR3 is CASSEGGGGQAFF. CDR3 bases: TGTGCCAGCAGTGAAGGGGGGGGAGGACAAGCTTTCTTT. The rearrangement uses TRBV2 and TRBJ1-1, with D perhaps TRBD1 (5 bases). Trimming removed 1 base from V and 9 bases from J, with 12 bases in between. The CDR3 has 13 amino acids. Germline V gene sequence: CDR1 SNHLY, CDR2 FYNNEI.

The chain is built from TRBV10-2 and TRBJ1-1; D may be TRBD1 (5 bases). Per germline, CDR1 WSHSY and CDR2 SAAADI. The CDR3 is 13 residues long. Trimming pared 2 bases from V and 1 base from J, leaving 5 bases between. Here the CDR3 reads CASSEDRNTEAFF. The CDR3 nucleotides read TGCGCCAGCAGTGAGGACAGGAACACTGAAGCTTTCTTT.